The following is a TCR beta chain sequence with its context. It has no known antigen specificity. Base-call qualities are not available, and no considerably larger clone is one nucleotide away. The data belong to a study of blood T cell repertoires in COVID-19 (dated by TCRdb to 2018 to 2020). Regarding the research as a whole: Samples covering the acute and convalescent phases of COVID-19 were provided by collaborators in the United States, Italy and Spain. The material from the prospective study consisted of cDNA or gDNA derived from T cells, B-cell-depleted T cells, or PBMCs. The dataset comprised deeply sampled blood TCRbeta repertoires from subjects exposed to, actively infected with, or recovered from COVID-19. The repertoires were released in a freely available public database meant as a resource for research on the immune response to SARS-CoV-2. Samples were obtained from the ongoing ImmuneRACE study (first 160 participants) and from over a thousand subjects provided by 6 global collaborators. Sample metadata almost always included a de-identified subject ID, COVID-19 status, age in years and sex. HLA class I and class II types, where available, came from metadata supplied by the sample provider rather than from assay-based typing.

In Seattle, one collaborating source enrolled patients while the infection was active and tracked those patients longitudinally over the course of disease. The collaborating institutions used their own protocols to collect whole blood in K2EDTA tubes. Collaborator samples were shipped for TCRbeta analysis as frozen whole blood, isolated PBMCs, or DNA extracted from either sample type. Taken from cysteine to phenylalanine, the CDR3 has 14 residues. CDR3 DNA is the only sequence kept; it has 42 bases, read in frame from the first base. V has 3 bases trimmed and J has 4 bases trimmed; junction bases matching no gene number 1. CDR1 and CDR2 are read off the germline V gene as MDHEN and SYDVKM. What the study reported, not specific to this receptor: How much clinical and demographic metadata was included differed by source and by participant, and the metadata was provided uncurated.

TCRbeta CDR3 regions were amplified from genomic DNA using the immunoSEQ Assay, a bias-controlled multiplex PCR. As for how the authors treated the data: Within the assay, amplification of reference gene primers was used to estimate how many nucleated cells each sample contained. Sequence reads were collapsed and filtered to measure the absolute abundance of every unique TCRbeta CDR3 rearrangement. Productive Simpson clonality was computed per sample as the square root of Simpson's diversity index over productive rearrangements. What TCRdb holds here is the immuneACCESS table cut down to in-frame rearrangements. Part of the clones is not present; checked against another copy, under half of the missing clones reflect an unresolved V gene, and the others are unexplained. V and J calls and clone size are copied from that table; D and trimming were computed from the DNA. For this sample the table gives about 370,000 clones, of which 80% to 90% were detected only once. The ten largest clonotypes hold approximately 3% of the sample.

The sample comprised peripheral blood. The TCR was taken from a woman in her 30s with COVID-19, enrolled during active disease. The rearranged segments are TRBV28 and TRBJ2-2; 8 of the junction bases match TRBD1. The CDR3: CASSLGQATGELFF. The nucleotides read TGTGCCAGCAGTTTGGGACAGGCCACCGGGGAGCTGTTTTTT.